Below, one T cell receptor (beta chain) is given with its context. The clone's antigen remains unknown. There are no base qualities to consult, and no much larger clone falls within one base. The entry originates in a study of T-cell memory formation after mild COVID-19 (dated by TCRdb to the early 2020s). A note on the overall study: TCR sequence clusters from the two donors were largely donor specific. In a couple of donors, T-cell clones that expanded and contracted after mild COVID-19 were tracked by sequencing TCRalpha and TCRbeta repertoires over time. Two young, previously healthy adult volunteers made up the cohort, one male and one female. Results and caveats for the whole study, not just this receptor: The second-wave clones that peaked on day 37 were not confirmed to be SARS-CoV-2 specific. Contracting CD4+ clones were located mainly in the CM and EM memory subsets, whereas CD8+ clones were found to be enriched in EMRA. Only two mild cases were covered by the study, and larger cohorts that include severe cases with pre-infection samples were considered necessary. Balanced CD4/CD8 phenotypes were observed for clones contracting from day 15 to 85, whereas a bias towards CD4+ was observed for a second wave of clones expanding from day 15 to 37. The detection of some responding clones in pre-infection memory suggests that pre-existing cross-reactive memory T cells joined the SARS-CoV-2 response.

Ficoll-Paque density gradient centrifugation was the method used to isolate PBMCs. The junction shows trimming of 4 bases on V and 5 bases on J, plus 16 bases between the germline ends. The CDR3 holds 15 amino acids from the cysteine to the phenylalanine. Only the CDR3 part of the read is kept: 45 bases, read in frame from the first base. The germline V gene sets CDR1 to SGHDT and CDR2 to YYEEEE. Sequencer: Illumina NovaSeq 6000. TCRalpha and TCRbeta cDNA libraries were constructed by 5'RACE with constant-segment primers, with sample barcodes and unique molecular identifiers being introduced. Trizol reagent was used to extract RNA from every sample. Libraries were amplified in two PCR steps, with a second sample barcode and Illumina TruSeq adapters added in the second step. Sequencing of libraries was performed on an Illumina NovaSeq with 2 x 150 bp paired-end reads. On the study's bioinformatics: Demultiplexing of reads and collapsing into UMI-guided consensus sequences were performed with migec v1.2.7. With mixcr v2.1.11, UMI consensuses were aligned to TRA and TRB V and J templates and assembled into clonotypes. A clonotype was counted as expanded or contracted only when both edgeR and NoisET called the clonotype significant, with the noise models trained on biological replicates. For edgeR calls, the cutoffs were a false discovery rate-adjusted p below 0.01 and a log2 fold-change threshold of 1. PCA with hierarchical clustering of max-normalized trajectories of the 1000 most abundant clonotypes was used as exploratory dynamics analysis. Separately sequenced CD4+ and CD8+ repertoires were used to assign the CD4 or CD8 phenotype of responding clones. The public reads were reprocessed in TCRdb via fastp at Q25 and MiXCR, keeping in-frame beta chains. Each CDR3 protein gets just one entry, which takes the most common genes and DNA from the rows behind it. The authors' filters were not applied to this entry. In all, the sample holds fewer than 250,000 distinct CDR3 sequences, and 15% of those were seen once. The ten largest account for 2% to 2.5% of the sample.

The sequencing sample was made of PBMCs or a T cell subset sorted from them (not recorded which). The rearranged chain carries TRBV5-6 and TRBJ2-1, and TRBD2 may be the D gene, going by 6 matching bases. The receptor was isolated from an adult woman who had mild COVID-19 (a few samples of this study predate the infection). The sample titles of this study are shuffled in the database, so cell type and time point are left out; the donor was told from shared clones. The CDR3 is CASSRTGLVNNEQFF. The sequenced DNA is TGTGCCAGCAGCCGGACGGGACTCGTTAACAATGAGCAGTTCTTC.